The 13 T cell receptor beta chains reported below all come from one sample, sequenced in a study of CD8+ T cells in alopecia areata. It was cDNA, reverse transcribed from extracted RNA, that served as the sequencing template. Some clones are missing from TCRdb's copy, which holds only in-frame ones; the method was immunoSEQ multiplex PCR. Among 150,000 to 200,000 clones, about 70% were seen once, and the ten largest hold about 10%. The specimen was CD8+ T cells sorted from blood, collected at week 0. Receptors were obtained from a human donor with alopecia areata.

The chain couples TRBV9 to TRBJ1-2, with 7 bases matching TRBD1. CDR3 length: 12 residues. Per germline, CDR1 SGDLS and CDR2 YYNGEE. Losses at the gene ends were 9 bases for V and 6 bases for J; bases not matched to a gene: 8. Here the CDR3 reads CANYDREHGYTF. CDR3 DNA sequence: TGTGCCAACTACGACAGGGAGCATGGCTACACCTTC.

This rearrangement joins TRBV4-1 to TRBJ2-7; 8 bases line up with TRBD2. Per germline, CDR1 MGHRA and CDR2 YSYEKL. Germline trimming cut 3 bases from V and 0 bases from J; bases unmatched to any gene: 4. The CDR3 contains 15 residues. The DNA of the CDR3 is TGCGCCAGCAGCCAGGGCGGGGGGAACTCCTACGAGCAGTACTTC. It translates to CASSQGGGNSYEQYF.

This clone appeared a single time. The chain has TRBV2 and TRBJ2-7; maybe TRBD2 (6 bases). V lost 10 bases and J lost 5, with 15 bases in between. The CDR3 sequence is 12 residues long. Germline CDR1 reads SNHLY; CDR2 reads FYNNEI. The CDR3 region has the DNA TGTGCCACCGGGCGGGGCGGGAACGAGCAGTACTTC. It encodes CATGRGGNEQYF.

The gene calls are TRBV4-1 and TRBJ1-1; D is unclear. Trimming left V 0 bases short and J 1 base short, with 6 bases between. The CDR3 is 14 residues long. CDR1 and CDR2 (germline): MGHRA, YSYEKL. The CDR3 DNA follows: TGCGCCAGCAGCCAAGAGTGGGCGAACACTGAAGCTTTCTTT. Translated, it gives CASSQEWANTEAFF.

The CDR3 protein is CASSLRRDEDTQYF. CDR3 in DNA: TGTGCCAGCAGCTTGAGGCGGGATGAAGATACGCAGTATTTT. V is TRBV5-4 and J is TRBJ2-3; TRBD2 might be the D (6 bases). Trimming stripped 1 base from V and 5 bases from J, with 11 bases between. Germline-derived CDR1 and CDR2 are SGHNT and YYREEE (reference sequence). The CDR3 loop spans 14 amino acids. Full variable domain (rest looked up from reference TRBV5-4 and TRBJ2-3): ETGVTQSPTHLIKTRGQQVTLRCSSQSGHNTVSWYQQALGQGPQFIFQYYREEENGRGNFPPRFSGLQFPNYSSELNVNALELDDSALYLCASSLRRDEDTQYFGPGTRLTVL.

This clone was picked up a small number of times. The CDR3 loop reads CASTVDSPYNEQFF. DNA for the CDR3: TGCGCCAGCACGGTCGACAGTCCCTACAATGAGCAGTTCTTC. The V gene is TRBV5-1, the J gene TRBJ2-1, with D perhaps matching TRBD1 (5 bases). V gave up 6 bases and J gave up 2 bases, with 12 bases separating them. CDR1 is SGHRS, CDR2 YFSETQ, per germline. The CDR3 is 14 amino acids. The whole variable domain, remainder taken from reference TRBV5-1 and TRBJ2-1, is KAGVTQTPRYLIKTRGQQVTLSCSPISGHRSVSWYQQTPGQGLQFLFEYFSETQRNKGNFPGRFSGRQFSNSRSEMNVSTLELGDSALYLCASTVDSPYNEQFFGPGTRLTVL.

The rearrangement uses TRBV13 and TRBJ1-2; D perhaps matches TRBD1 (6 bases). Between the trimmed V and J ends, which lost 5 bases and 7 bases, there was a span of 17 bases. CDR3 length: 14 amino acids. Per germline, CDR1 PRHDT and CDR2 FYEKMQ (reference sequence). The CDR3 here is CASSLGMGAAGYTF. CDR3 in DNA: TGTGCCAGCAGCCTCGGGATGGGGGCTGCTGGCTACACCTTC.

This clone was observed a few times. V gene TRBV10-3 combines with J gene TRBJ2-1, with 16 bases fitting TRBD2. The V segment lost 6 bases and the J segment 10 bases; nucleotides outside the gene matches: 3. Germline V lookup: CDR1 ENHRY, CDR2 SYGVKD. This CDR3 contains 14 residues. The CDR3 bases are TGTGCCATCAGCCAGGGACTAGCGGGGGGGGAGCAGTTCTTC. This codes for CAISQGLAGGEQFF.

Comment on this clone: This CDR3 is also generated by other DNA sequences in the sample. This chain connects TRBV2 to TRBJ2-7; no reliable D call. CDR3 length equals 12 residues. Trimming removed 5 bases at V and 1 base at J, with 6 bases between. Per germline, CDR1 SNHLY and CDR2 FYNNEI. The CDR3 reads CASSPGSYEQYF. The CDR3 DNA follows: TGTGCCAGCAGTCCAGGTTCCTACGAGCAGTACTTC.

The J gene is TRBJ1-1, the V gene TRBV4-2; 7 positions agree with TRBD1. The trim removed 0 bases at V and 11 bases at J, leaving 9 bases unmatched. The CDR3 sequence is 14 residues long. CDR1 and CDR2 (germline): LGHNA, YNFKEQ. CDR3 region: CASSQDKTGNGAFF. DNA for the CDR3: TGTGCCAGCAGCCAAGATAAGACAGGGAACGGCGCTTTCTTT.

This clone was counted between two and nine times. This chain uses TRBV5-6 with TRBJ1-1, with no clear D. Germline CDR1 reads SGHDT; CDR2 reads YYEEEE. Trimming removed 4 bases at V and 7 bases at J, with 11 bases between. The CDR3 loop spans 12 amino acids. The CDR3 region has the DNA TGTGCCAGCAGCCGTGGGCGGGGTGAAGCTTTCTTT. This translates into CASSRGRGEAFF.

A few counts support this clone. The chain employs TRBV7-9 and TRBJ1-2; 7 nucleotides agree with TRBD1. The CDR3 totals 16 residues. Unmatched junction bases numbered 11, after V lost 5 bases and J lost 2 bases. Germline CDR1 SEHNR, CDR2 FQNEAQ (reference sequence). CDR3 residues: CASSGARTGMNYGYTF. The CDR3 coding sequence is TGTGCCAGCAGCGGCGCGAGGACAGGAATGAACTATGGCTACACCTTC. The complete variable domain, with remaining parts taken from reference TRBV7-9 and TRBJ1-2, reads DTGVSQNPRHKITKRGQNVTFRCDPISEHNRLYWYRQTLGQGPEFLTYFQNEAQLEKSRLLSDRFSAERPKGSFSTLEIQRTEQGDSAMYLCASSGARTGMNYGYTFGSGTRLTVV.

In its sample, this clone was seen a few times. The rearrangement links TRBV4-1 to TRBJ1-5, with 7 positions matching TRBD1. Germline V gene lookup returns CDR1 MGHRA and CDR2 YSYEKL. The CDR3 totals 14 residues. V lost 4 bases to trimming and J lost 4 bases; unmatched junction nucleotides: 4. The DNA for the CDR3 is TGCGCCAGCAGCCGCGGACAGGAGAATCAGCCCCAGCATTTT. Translation: CASSRGQENQPQHF.